This entry is about one T cell receptor beta chain. Its antigen remains unknown. V lost 4 bases to trimming and J lost 2 bases; unmatched junction nucleotides: 8. CDR3 length: 16 amino acids. CDR1 and CDR2 from the germline V gene are GTSNPN and SVGIG (reference sequence). This sample was taken from a study of metastatic and nonmetastatic thyroid tumors. Background on the study: Repertoires were compared across blood and tumor or nodule tissue from malignant and benign thyroid patients.

Ahead of thyroid surgery, no patient had received treatment of any kind. Study processing details: It was from CDR3 differences across clinicopathological groups that a distant-metastasis classifier for papillary thyroid cancer was built. TCRdb re-called the PCR reads via MiXCR. The V and J calls and clone size are TCRdb's, not the authors'. The table shows about 48,000 clones, with approximately 20% occurring only once. Findings and limits, study-wide: Patients with malignant thyroid tumors reportedly had significantly higher TCR beta diversity than those with benign nodules, in blood and tumor.

Material for sequencing was blood. This chain joins TRBV30 and TRBJ1-6; 7 positions agree with TRBD1. The clonotype originates from a male donor with papillary thyroid cancer or a benign thyroid nodule (not recorded which). Some clones in this sample may be carry-over from other donors' samples. CDR3 in DNA: TGTGCCTGGAACGACAGGGCGAGGGCCTATAATTCACCCCTCCACTTT. Translating gives CAWNDRARAYNSPLHF.